A selection of T cell receptor beta chains follows, all from one sample in a study of early T cells in non-severe SARS-CoV-2 infection. Using its own MiXCR run on the 5' RACE reads, TCRdb lists one record per CDR3 protein. Here the sample spans some 60,000 distinct CDR3 sequences, roughly 7.7% being singletons. What was sequenced was whole blood. Receptors originate from an adult who was a healthcare worker with PCR-confirmed SARS-CoV-2 infection or an uninfected control (not recorded which). Each CDR3 is given with its conserved first and last residue. D genes are given only for firm matches. Size values are once, few and many counts, or a class for expanded clones, and some rows have none.

J gene	clone size	D gene	V gene	CDR3 DNA	CDR3 protein
TRBJ2-2	few	.	TRBV6-1	TGTGCCAGCAGTGAAGTAGGGGCCGGGGAGCTGTTTTTT	CASSEVGAGELFF
TRBJ1-6	many	.	TRBV5-1	TGCGCCAGCAGCCTTACAGGAATTGATAATTCACCCCTCCACTTT	CASSLTGIDNSPLHF
TRBJ1-2	few	TRBD1	TRBV20-1	TGCAGTGCCAGGGACAGGGGGCACCGGACTTACACCTTC	CSARDRGHRTYTF
TRBJ2-1	few	TRBD2	TRBV27	TGTGCCAGCAGTTTGAGCGGGCGGGAGGATTACAATGAGCAGTTCTTC	CASSLSGREDYNEQFF
TRBJ2-5	few	.	TRBV25-1	TGTGCCAGCAGTGAATACAGCGGAGGGAGCGAGACCCAGTACTTC	CASSEYSGGSETQYF
TRBJ2-1	few	.	TRBV28	TGTGCCAGCATCCCGGGGGCGGGACGACGGCGAAACAATGAGCAGTTCTTC	CASIPGAGRRRNNEQFF
TRBJ2-1	.	.	TRBV20-1	TGCAGTGCTCGAACCACCGACCCAGGGGTGGACAATGAGCAGTTCTTC	CSARTTDPGVDNEQFF
TRBJ2-1	.	.	TRBV30	TGTGCCTGGAGTGTGGACTTAGCAATTGAGCAGTTCTTC	CAWSVDLAIEQFF
TRBJ1-2	.	TRBD1	TRBV28	TGTGCCAGCAGTTTACGGGACAGCCTGAGTGGCTACACCTTC	CASSLRDSLSGYTF
TRBJ2-1	many	.	TRBV12-3/TRBV12-4	TGTGCCAGCAAATTTGGGGGCCACTACAATGAGCAGTTCTTC	CASKFGGHYNEQFF
TRBJ2-1	many	TRBD2	TRBV6-2/TRBV6-3	TGTGCCACCTTGTTCAGCGGGAGAAATGAGCAGTTCTTC	CATLFSGRNEQFF
TRBJ2-1	few	TRBD2	TRBV20-1	TGCAGTGCTAGCCACACTAGCGGGGCCTACAATGAGCAGTTCTTC	CSASHTSGAYNEQFF
TRBJ1-4	many	.	TRBV27	TGTGCCAGCAGTGTCAGGGTCTCTGAAAAACTGTTTTTT	CASSVRVSEKLFF
TRBJ2-7	many	.	TRBV18	TGTGCCACCTCCTCAGGGGTCTCCTACGAGCAGTACTTC	CATSSGVSYEQYF
TRBJ2-1	.	.	TRBV7-2	TGTGCCACCGGGACTGTCTCCTACAATGAGCAGTTCTTC	CATGTVSYNEQFF
TRBJ1-2	.	.	TRBV15	TGTGCCACCAGCAGGCCCCGGGCTAACTATGGCTACACCTTC	CATSRPRANYGYTF
TRBJ2-1	many	.	TRBV28	TGTGCCAGCAGCTCAACAGGGATGAGCTCCTACAATGAGCAGTTCTTC	CASSSTGMSSYNEQFF
TRBJ1-4	few	TRBD1	TRBV2	TGTGCCAGCAGTGACCCGACAGGGTTTAATGAAAAACTGTTTTTT	CASSDPTGFNEKLFF
TRBJ2-2	many	TRBD2	TRBV6-1	TGTGCCAGCAAAGGGCGGGAGAGTACCACCGGGGAGCTGTTTTTT	CASKGRESTTGELFF
TRBJ1-4	many	.	TRBV5-1	TGCGCCAGCAGCTCAGACGGATCTAATGAAAAACTGTTTTTT	CASSSDGSNEKLFF
TRBJ1-2	many	.	TRBV28	TGTGCCAGCAGTCAGGGTCTGGAAGGCTACACCTTC	CASSQGLEGYTF
TRBJ2-3	few	.	TRBV20-1	TGCAGTGCTAGAGTTTGGGACCAACTAGAGGCGCAGTATTTT	CSARVWDQLEAQYF
TRBJ2-1	few	.	TRBV5-1	TGCGCCAGCAGCTTCAGCCCTCCGTCGAATGAGCAGTTCTTC	CASSFSPPSNEQFF
TRBJ2-5	few	.	TRBV7-9	TGTGCCAGCAGCCCGGTGGAGACCCAGTACTTC	CASSPVETQYF
TRBJ2-7	many	.	TRBV29-1	TGCAGCGTTGCCCCAGGCGGCGACGAGCAGTACTTC	CSVAPGGDEQYF
TRBJ2-7	many	.	TRBV7-9	TGTGCCAGCAGCCCTGGGAACGAGCAGTACTTC	CASSPGNEQYF
TRBJ2-2	few	.	TRBV28	TGTGCCAGCACCTCAGAGGGCACCGGGGAGCTGTTTTTT	CASTSEGTGELFF
TRBJ2-3	.	.	TRBV29-1	TGCAGCGTAGCTCGGGGGCGAGGCACAGATACGCAGTATTTT	CSVARGRGTDTQYF
TRBJ2-1	.	.	TRBV28	TGTGCCAGCAGCGGACGGCGGCAGTTCTTC	CASSGRRQFF
TRBJ1-1	.	TRBD1	TRBV28	TGTGCCAGCAGTTTACCCCGGGACAGCTCTCTGGCTTTCTTT	CASSLPRDSSLAFF
TRBJ2-7	.	.	TRBV7-6	TGTGCCAGCGGAGGTAGCTACGAGCAGTACTTC	CASGGSYEQYF
TRBJ1-6	.	.	TRBV4-1	TGCGCCAGCAGTCTTAACAGGGTCGTCAATTCACCCCTCCACTTT	CASSLNRVVNSPLHF
TRBJ1-5	many	.	TRBV28	TGTGCCAGCAGTTTTGCCGGTCAGCCCCAGCATTTT	CASSFAGQPQHF
TRBJ2-5	.	.	TRBV4-2	TGTGCCAGCAGCGGGGGCTTCCGAGGGGAGACCCAGTACTTC	CASSGGFRGETQYF
TRBJ2-1	.	.	TRBV5-1	TGCGCCAGCAGCAGCGGGGTGGCGGGACACACAAGTGAGCAGTTCTTC	CASSSGVAGHTSEQFF
TRBJ2-6	many	.	TRBV2	TGTGCCTCTCAGGCGAGGGCGATTCACCAGTCTGGGGCCAACGTCCTGACTTTC	CASQARAIHQSGANVLTF
TRBJ2-6	many	.	TRBV28	TGTGCCAGCAGTTTTAACCCCGCGAGAAGCTCTGGGGCCAACGTCCTGACTTTC	CASSFNPARSSGANVLTF
TRBJ1-1	.	.	TRBV20-1	TGCAGTGCTAAGACAGGGAACACTGAAGCTTTCTTT	CSAKTGNTEAFF
TRBJ2-7	many	.	TRBV9	TGTGCCAGCAGCGTAGAATCGGGCAACGAGCAGTACTTC	CASSVESGNEQYF
TRBJ2-7	many	TRBD1	TRBV5-5	TGTGCCAGCAGCTGGACAGGGGATTACGAGCAGTACTTC	CASSWTGDYEQYF
TRBJ2-2	many	TRBD2	TRBV6-5	TGTGCCAGCAGTTGGGGGACTAGGAGGGGCACCGGGGAGCTGTTTTTT	CASSWGTRRGTGELFF
TRBJ2-5	many	.	TRBV5-1	TGCGCCAGCAGCTTGGGGATGCTCCAAGAGACCCAGTACTTC	CASSLGMLQETQYF
TRBJ2-1	.	.	TRBV7-6	TGTGCCAGCGGGCCTTCAGCGGATGAGCAGTTCTTC	CASGPSADEQFF
TRBJ1-2	many	TRBD1	TRBV11-2	TGTGCCAGCAGCTTAGGGACAGGGTCCGGCTACACCTTC	CASSLGTGSGYTF
TRBJ1-2	few	.	TRBV15	TGTGCCACCAGCAGAGATCGGGAGTATAACTATGGCTACACCTTC	CATSRDREYNYGYTF
TRBJ2-7	.	TRBD1	TRBV5-1	TGCGCCAGCGGCCCCAGGGGGCGCGGTGGCGAGCAGTACTTC	CASGPRGRGGEQYF
TRBJ2-5	.	TRBD2	TRBV29-1	TGCAGCGTCGCCCCGGGACTAGCGGGAGCTACCCAGTACTTC	CSVAPGLAGATQYF
TRBJ2-1	few	.	TRBV7-9	TGTGCCAGCAGCGCTGGACTCCACAATGAGCAGTTCTTC	CASSAGLHNEQFF
TRBJ2-1	many	.	TRBV30	TGTGCCTGGAGTGGGGGAGGGGGAGTGAGTAGTGAGCAGTTCTTC	CAWSGGGGVSSEQFF
TRBJ2-7	few	.	TRBV27	TGTGCCAGCGGGCCCGGCAGCTCCTACGAGCAGTACTTC	CASGPGSSYEQYF
TRBJ2-3	few	TRBD2	TRBV2	TGTGCCAGCAGCCCTCGAGCGGGAGTAACAGATACGCAGTATTTT	CASSPRAGVTDTQYF